This TCR beta chain was retrieved from a study of cytomegalovirus exposure and HLA in healthy donors. Germline values: CDR1 MNHNS, CDR2 SASEGT. The CDR3 is made up of 19 amino acids. The V segment lost 2 bases and the J segment 1 base; nucleotides outside the gene matches: 16. Produced via immunoSEQ multiplex PCR; TCRdb's table is partial and in-frame only. Counted here are about 120,000 clones, more than 95% occurring once; the ten biggest clones make up 1.7%. The TCR comes from a man in his late teens or twenties in good health and CMV-seronegative. Material for sequencing was PBMCs. This chain uses TRBV6-1 with TRBJ1-1; 7 nucleotides line up with TRBD1. In DNA, the CDR3 is TGTGCCAGCAGTGAACGGGAGGGGACAGTATGGTTCCGGAACACTGAAGCTTTCTTT. Translated: CASSEREGTVWFRNTEAFF.